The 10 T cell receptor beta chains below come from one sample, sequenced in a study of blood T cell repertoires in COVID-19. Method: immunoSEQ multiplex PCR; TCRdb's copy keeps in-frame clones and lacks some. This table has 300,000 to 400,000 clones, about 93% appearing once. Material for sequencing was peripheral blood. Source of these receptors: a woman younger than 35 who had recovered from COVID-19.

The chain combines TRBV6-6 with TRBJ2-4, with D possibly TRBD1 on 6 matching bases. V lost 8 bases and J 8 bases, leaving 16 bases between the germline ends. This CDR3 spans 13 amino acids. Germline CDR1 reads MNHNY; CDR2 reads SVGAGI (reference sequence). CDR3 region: CASQVGDKDIQYF. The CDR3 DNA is TGTGCCAGCCAGGTGGGGGACAAGGACATTCAGTACTTC.

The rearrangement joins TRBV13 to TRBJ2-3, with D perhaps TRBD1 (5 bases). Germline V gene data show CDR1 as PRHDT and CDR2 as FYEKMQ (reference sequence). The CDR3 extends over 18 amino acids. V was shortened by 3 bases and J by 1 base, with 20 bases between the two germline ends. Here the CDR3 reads CASSFRVGVSTRTDTQYF. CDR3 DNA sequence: TGTGCCAGCAGCTTCAGGGTGGGTGTGTCGACGCGCACAGATACGCAGTATTTT.

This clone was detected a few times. The CDR3 loop reads CASSLAGSINYGYTF. The CDR3 DNA reads as TGTGCCAGCAGCTTGGCCGGTAGTATTAACTATGGCTACACCTTC. The chain carries TRBV5-6 and TRBJ1-2; D unclear. The CDR3 runs to 15 residues. Trimming took off 0 bases at V and 1 base at J, with 10 bases between the two ends. Per germline, CDR1 SGHDT and CDR2 YYEEEE.

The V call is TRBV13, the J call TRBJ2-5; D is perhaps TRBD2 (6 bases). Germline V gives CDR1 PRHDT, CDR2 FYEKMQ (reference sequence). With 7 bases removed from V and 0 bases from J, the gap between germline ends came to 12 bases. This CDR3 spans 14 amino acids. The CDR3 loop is CASTGGGDQETQYF. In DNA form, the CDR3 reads TGTGCCAGCACTGGGGGAGGAGACCAAGAGACCCAGTACTTC.

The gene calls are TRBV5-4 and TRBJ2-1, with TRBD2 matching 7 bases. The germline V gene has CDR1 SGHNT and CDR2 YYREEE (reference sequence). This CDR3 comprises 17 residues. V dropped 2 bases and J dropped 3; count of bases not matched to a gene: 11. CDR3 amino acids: CASSFILSSGVYNEQFF. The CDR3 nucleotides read TGTGCCAGCAGCTTTATACTATCTAGCGGAGTCTACAATGAGCAGTTCTTC.

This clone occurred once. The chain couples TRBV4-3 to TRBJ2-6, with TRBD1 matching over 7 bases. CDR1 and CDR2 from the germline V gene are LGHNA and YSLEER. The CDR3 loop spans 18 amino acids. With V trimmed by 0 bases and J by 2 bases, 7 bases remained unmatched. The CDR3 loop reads CASSQDTAGTAGANVLTF. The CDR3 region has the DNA TGCGCCAGCAGCCAAGATACGGCTGGGACAGCTGGGGCCAACGTCCTGACTTTC.

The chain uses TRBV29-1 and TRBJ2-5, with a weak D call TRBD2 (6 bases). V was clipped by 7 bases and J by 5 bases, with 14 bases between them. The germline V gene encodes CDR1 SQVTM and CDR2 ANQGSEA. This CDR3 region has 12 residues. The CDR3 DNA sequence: TGCAGCGCGGGACTGATCGGGGAGACCCAGTACTTC. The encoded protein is CSAGLIGETQYF.

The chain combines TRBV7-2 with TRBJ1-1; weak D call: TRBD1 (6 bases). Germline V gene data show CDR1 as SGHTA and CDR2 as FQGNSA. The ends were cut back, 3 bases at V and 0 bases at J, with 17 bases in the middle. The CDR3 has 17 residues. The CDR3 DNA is TGTGCCAGCAGCTTGTTTGTGGGGGCGGGAGTGAACACTGAAGCTTTCTTT. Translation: CASSLFVGAGVNTEAFF.

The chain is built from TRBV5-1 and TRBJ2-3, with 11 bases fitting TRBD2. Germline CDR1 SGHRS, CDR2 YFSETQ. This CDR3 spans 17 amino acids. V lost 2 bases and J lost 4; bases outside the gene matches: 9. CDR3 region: CASSFHTSGSLPDTQYF. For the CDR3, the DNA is TGCGCCAGCAGCTTCCATACTAGCGGGAGCCTACCAGATACGCAGTATTTT. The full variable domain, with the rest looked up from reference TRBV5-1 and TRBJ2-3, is KAGVTQTPRYLIKTRGQQVTLSCSPISGHRSVSWYQQTPGQGLQFLFEYFSETQRNKGNFPGRFSGRQFSNSRSEMNVSTLELGDSALYLCASSFHTSGSLPDTQYFGPGTRLTVL.

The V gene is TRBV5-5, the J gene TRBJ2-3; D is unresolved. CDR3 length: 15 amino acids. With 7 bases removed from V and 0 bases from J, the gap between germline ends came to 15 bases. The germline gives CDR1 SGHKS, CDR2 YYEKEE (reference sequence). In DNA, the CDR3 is TGTGCCAGCCTTGGAGAGATTACTAGCACAGATACGCAGTATTTT. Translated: CASLGEITSTDTQYF.